These 5 T cell receptor beta chains were all obtained from the same sample, sequenced in a study of OX40 agonist ivuxolimab in advanced cancers. The method was immunoSEQ multiplex PCR; TCRdb's version includes in-frame clones alone and lacks a portion of them. The sample has 98,000 or so clones; about 85% are singletons. Specimen: CD4+ or CD8+ T cells sorted from blood, collected in a trial of the OX40 agonist ivuxolimab. The receptors were gathered from an adult with an advanced solid tumor such as melanoma, head and neck, liver or kidney cancer.

This clone was picked up one time. The chain carries TRBV11-2 and TRBJ1-5, with 10 bases matching TRBD1. The V segment lost 5 bases and the J segment 3 bases; nucleotides outside the gene matches: 7. Per the germline V gene, CDR1 is SGHAT and CDR2 is FQNNGV. The CDR3 contains 16 residues. The CDR3 reads CASSPGTGVINQPQHF. In nucleotides, the CDR3 is TGTGCCAGCAGCCCAGGGACAGGGGTTATCAATCAGCCCCAGCATTTT. Full variable domain (missing parts from reference TRBV11-2 and TRBJ1-5): EAGVAQSPRYKIIEKRQSVAFWCNPISGHATLYWYQQILGQGPKLLIQFQNNGVVDDSQLPKDRFSAERLKGVDSTLKIQPAKLEDSAVYLCASSPGTGVINQPQHFGDGTRLSIL.

In this sample, this clone turned up once. The rearrangement links TRBV28 to TRBJ2-5; D not certain. This CDR3 is built from 13 residues. The ends were cut back, 6 bases at V and 5 bases at J, with 13 bases in the middle. Germline CDR1 is MDHEN and CDR2 is SYDVKM. This CDR3 reads CASSRSGRETQYF. The DNA of the CDR3 is TGTGCCAGCAGCCGTAGTGGGCGGGAGACCCAGTACTTC.

This chain links TRBV6-1 with TRBJ2-7, with TRBD2 matching over 11 bases. The CDR3 runs 12 residues. Looked up from germline, CDR1 is MNHNS and CDR2 is SASEGT. Losses at the gene ends were 6 bases for V and 6 bases for J; bases not matched to a gene: 1. The CDR3: CASRGLAGEQYF. As DNA, the CDR3 is TGTGCCAGCAGAGGACTAGCGGGCGAGCAGTACTTC.

The gene calls are TRBV5-1 and TRBJ1-4; D is ambiguous. Germline CDR1 SGHRS, CDR2 YFSETQ. V was cut by 0 bases and J by 8 bases, with 8 bases left in between. This CDR3 is 13 amino acids long. The CDR3 reads CASSLVGGEKLFF. Here the CDR3 DNA reads TGCGCCAGCAGCTTGGTAGGAGGGGAAAAACTGTTTTTT. Filled out from reference TRBV5-1 and TRBJ1-4, the complete variable domain reads KAGVTQTPRYLIKTRGQQVTLSCSPISGHRSVSWYQQTPGQGLQFLFEYFSETQRNKGNFPGRFSGRQFSNSRSEMNVSTLELGDSALYLCASSLVGGEKLFFGSGTQLSVL.

This chain links TRBV30 with TRBJ2-1, with D tentatively TRBD2 (6 bases). The CDR3 length is 14 residues. Deletions cut 1 base from V and 8 bases from J, with 15 bases between. The V gene's germline CDR1 is GTSNPN and CDR2 SVGIG (reference sequence). The chain's CDR3 is CAWSAWGEMDEQFF. The CDR3 DNA sequence: TGTGCCTGGAGTGCCTGGGGGGAGATGGATGAGCAGTTCTTC.